This T cell receptor beta chain was found in a study of read filtering for tumor transcriptome and immune sequencing. Overall study results and limits: IR-seq and RNA-seq agreed better without single-read clonotypes. The CD138-negative fraction was mixed bone marrow immune cells, not pure T cells.

This clonotype occurred many times. Its antigen is currently unknown. Per the germline V gene, CDR1 is SNHLY and CDR2 is FYNNEI. This CDR3 region has 14 residues. The V gene end was trimmed by 8 bases and the J gene end by 8 bases; junction bases not matched to a gene: 11. This library used roughly 400 ng RNA and molecular barcoded adaptors spanning alpha/delta and beta/gamma chains. TCRdb fed the reads into MiXCR, producing one record per CDR3 protein. The sample consists of around 130,000 distinct CDR3 sequences, about 13% of them appearing once. Sampling of bone marrow took place during active disease in every patient.

The clonotype comes from a donor at least 40 years old with multiple myeloma. The V call is TRBV2, the J call TRBJ2-3, with TRBD2 identical over 9 bases. Sequencing input: a population of CD138-negative cells sorted from bone marrow. This CDR3 is CASGASGVVATQYF. CDR3 coding DNA: TGTGCCAGCGGGGCTAGCGGGGTCGTGGCTACGCAGTATTTT.